A selection of T cell receptor beta chains follows, all from one sample in a study of T-cell reconstitution after alpha-beta-depleted transplantation in children. TCRdb re-called the PCR reads through MiXCR, storing one row per CDR3 protein. The profile shows 81,000 or so distinct CDR3 sequences, about a sixth of them singletons. This material consisted of PBMCs, mostly from graft donor cells, taken 180 days after TCRalphabeta/CD19-depleted stem cell transplant. The receptor source for this set is a male patient between 2 and 15 years old who had a stem cell transplant for acute lymphoblastic leukemia, so the T cells may come from the graft donor. CDR3s include the opening cysteine and the closing phenylalanine or tryptophan. The D gene is left open where the match is weak. Only part of the rows carry a size: once, few, many, or a class if the clone is expanded.

V gene	CDR3 length	clone size	J gene	D gene	CDR3 protein	CDR3 DNA
TRBV18	15	.	TRBJ2-1	TRBD2	CASSTSPAGGEEQFF	TGTGCCAGCTCCACCTCCCCCGCGGGAGGTGAGGAGCAGTTCTTC
TRBV25-1	16	.	TRBJ2-5	.	CASSESRGLNRETQYF	TGTGCCAGCAGTGAATCACGGGGGCTTAATCGAGAGACCCAGTACTTC
TRBV7-2	15	once	TRBJ2-2	TRBD2	CASSGLAQNTGELFF	TGTGCCAGCAGTGGACTAGCGCAGAACACCGGGGAGCTGTTTTTT
TRBV6-1	16	.	TRBJ1-3	TRBD1	CASGDPGQNSGNTIYF	TGTGCCAGCGGGGACCCGGGACAGAACTCTGGAAACACCATATATTTT
TRBV29-1	17	few	TRBJ2-5	TRBD2	CSVEGAASGGAQETQYF	TGCAGCGTTGAAGGGGCGGCTAGCGGGGGGGCACAAGAGACCCAGTACTTC
TRBV7-9	13	few	TRBJ1-5	.	CASSLAGDQPQHF	TGTGCCAGCAGCTTAGCAGGGGACCAGCCCCAGCATTTT
TRBV6-5	13	few	TRBJ2-2	.	CASSYKGTGELFF	TGTGCCAGCAGTTACAAGGGGACCGGGGAGCTGTTTTTT
TRBV12-3/TRBV12-4	13	many	TRBJ1-3	.	CASSLNPRNTIYF	TGTGCCAGCAGTTTAAACCCGAGGAACACCATATATTTT
TRBV20-1	16	.	TRBJ2-7	.	CSARDPSGWGLHEQYF	TGCAGTGCTAGAGATCCGTCGGGGTGGGGACTCCACGAGCAGTACTTC
TRBV27	16	few	TRBJ2-1	TRBD2	CASSLWASGGYYEQFF	TGTGCCAGCAGTTTATGGGCTAGCGGGGGTTACTATGAGCAGTTCTTC
TRBV9	14	many	TRBJ2-1	.	CASTTWGGDNEQFF	TGTGCCAGCACCACCTGGGGAGGTGACAATGAGCAGTTCTTC
TRBV10-1	13	few	TRBJ1-4	.	CASRANFNEKLFF	TGCGCCAGCCGGGCCAACTTTAATGAAAAACTGTTTTTT
TRBV5-1	16	few	TRBJ2-7	.	CASSLPGVKAAYEQYF	TGCGCCAGCAGCTTGCCGGGTGTCAAAGCGGCCTACGAGCAGTACTTC
TRBV20-1	16	.	TRBJ1-1	.	CSASSPDKIISTEAFF	TGCAGTGCCTCAAGCCCGGACAAAATCATTAGCACTGAAGCTTTCTTT
TRBV12-3/TRBV12-4	15	few	TRBJ2-5	.	CASSFHQGSEETQYF	TGTGCCAGCAGTTTCCATCAGGGTTCTGAAGAGACCCAGTACTTC
TRBV25-1	15	few	TRBJ1-1	TRBD1	CASSEFGTANTEAFF	TGTGCCAGCAGTGAATTTGGGACAGCTAACACTGAAGCTTTCTTT
TRBV5-5	16	.	TRBJ1-5	TRBD1	CASSSVWRDRSQPQHF	TGTGCCAGCAGCTCCGTCTGGCGGGACAGGAGTCAGCCCCAGCATTTT
TRBV4-3	18	few	TRBJ2-3	.	CASSQDFELALLTDTQYF	TGCGCCAGCAGCCAAGATTTCGAGTTAGCCCTCCTCACAGATACGCAGTATTTT
TRBV20-1	15	.	TRBJ2-3	TRBD2	CSAFRLAGSTDTQDF	TGCAGTGCTTTTAGACTAGCGGGGAGCACAGATACGCAGGATTTT
TRBV29-1	13	many	TRBJ2-4	.	CSVEGQPRNIQYF	TGCAGCGTTGAGGGGCAGCCTAGGAACATTCAGTACTTC
TRBV6-2/TRBV6-3	16	few	TRBJ1-2	.	CASSYSGDSENYGYTF	TGTGCCAGCAGTTACTCGGGGGACTCGGAAAACTATGGCTACACCTTC
TRBV12-3/TRBV12-4	14	.	TRBJ1-2	.	CASSREVGGNGYTF	TGTGCCAGCAGCCGAGAAGTGGGGGGGAATGGCTACACCTTC
TRBV5-6	15	few	TRBJ2-5	.	CASSSGGGGQGTQYF	TGTGCCAGCAGCTCAGGGGGCGGGGGCCAGGGGACCCAGTACTTC
TRBV29-1	12	.	TRBJ2-5	.	CSVAGVEETQYF	TGCAGCGTTGCAGGTGTAGAAGAGACCCAGTACTTC
TRBV20-1	14	.	TRBJ2-7	TRBD1	CSAIPGQGTGEQYF	TGCAGTGCGATCCCGGGACAGGGTACCGGCGAGCAGTACTTC
TRBV7-9	12	.	TRBJ2-7	.	CASSLAPDEQYF	TGTGCCAGCAGCTTAGCGCCAGACGAGCAGTACTTC
TRBV5-6	14	many	TRBJ2-5	.	CASRQRTRQETQYF	TGTGCCAGCAGACAACGGACAAGACAAGAGACCCAGTACTTC
TRBV15	15	few	TRBJ1-5	.	CATSRDLGGGQPQHF	TGTGCCACCAGCAGAGATCTGGGAGGTGGTCAGCCCCAGCATTTT
TRBV7-9	14	.	TRBJ2-2	.	CASSFVLNTGELFF	TGTGCCAGCAGCTTTGTTCTGAACACCGGGGAGCTGTTTTTT
TRBV20-1	12	many	TRBJ2-2	.	CSARSRAGELFF	TGCAGTGCTAGGAGTAGGGCCGGGGAGCTGTTTTTT
TRBV6-5	15	.	TRBJ2-5	.	CASSYLTGREETQYF	TGTGCCAGCAGTTACTTGACAGGAAGAGAAGAGACCCAGTACTTC
TRBV12-3/TRBV12-4	18	.	TRBJ1-2	TRBD1	CASSYSSDRGQQDYGYTF	TGTGCCAGCAGCTACTCCTCCGACAGGGGCCAACAAGACTATGGCTACACCTTC
TRBV5-1	14	.	TRBJ2-1	.	CASSLGAGGHEQFF	TGCGCCAGCAGCTTGGGAGCCGGGGGCCATGAGCAGTTCTTC
TRBV3-1	15	few	TRBJ2-4	.	CASSPSAVAKNIQYF	TGTGCCAGCAGCCCAAGCGCGGTAGCCAAAAACATTCAGTACTTC
TRBV5-1	12	few	TRBJ2-2	.	CASSRTVGELFF	TGCGCCAGCAGCCGGACAGTCGGGGAGCTGTTTTTT
TRBV15	17	.	TRBJ1-5	TRBD1	CATSRSTGGSFNQPQHF	TGTGCCACCAGCAGGAGTACAGGGGGCAGTTTCAATCAGCCCCAGCATTTT
TRBV29-1	13	many	TRBJ2-1	.	CSVLGRRDNEQFF	TGCAGCGTCCTTGGACGGAGGGACAATGAGCAGTTCTTC
TRBV4-3	16	many	TRBJ1-3	.	CASSPVGVFSGNTIYF	TGCGCCAGCAGCCCCGTCGGGGTCTTCTCTGGAAACACCATATATTTT
TRBV20-1	14	few	TRBJ2-1	TRBD2	CSARLAGGPGEQFF	TGCAGTGCTAGACTAGCGGGGGGGCCCGGTGAGCAGTTCTTC
TRBV20-1	12	.	TRBJ2-1	.	CSAGRPGHEQFF	TGCAGTGCTGGGAGACCTGGGCATGAGCAGTTCTTC
TRBV7-9	15	many	TRBJ2-7	TRBD2	CASSPQAGVTYEQYF	TGTGCCAGCAGCCCCCAAGCGGGAGTCACCTACGAGCAGTACTTC
TRBV20-1	11	.	TRBJ2-7	.	CSVFRDYEQYF	TGCAGTGTCTTCAGGGACTACGAGCAGTACTTC
TRBV20-1	19	.	TRBJ1-6	.	CSARKFLAGTAENNSPLHF	TGCAGTGCTAGAAAATTTTTAGCCGGGACGGCAGAGAATAATTCACCCCTCCACTTT
TRBV10-2	15	.	TRBJ2-7	.	CASSESLVHSYEQYF	TGCGCCAGCAGTGAGTCCCTAGTGCACTCCTACGAGCAGTACTTC
TRBV7-2	16	few	TRBJ2-7	.	CASSSAPTMSSYEQYF	TGTGCCAGCAGCTCAGCCCCGACCATGAGCTCCTACGAGCAGTACTTC
TRBV27	12	.	TRBJ2-7	.	CASSPAGGEQYF	TGTGCCAGCAGTCCGGCCGGAGGTGAGCAGTACTTC
TRBV11-1	17	.	TRBJ1-5	TRBD1	CASSLAPGQGAGQPQHF	TGTGCCAGCAGCTTAGCACCGGGACAGGGGGCAGGGCAGCCCCAGCATTTT
TRBV12-3/TRBV12-4	13	few	TRBJ2-7	.	CASSPTGFYEQYF	TGTGCCAGCAGTCCCACGGGGTTCTACGAGCAGTACTTC
TRBV7-9	9	few	TRBJ1-2	.	CASTLPHTF	TGTGCCAGCACCCTACCGCACACCTTC
TRBV12-3/TRBV12-4	15	few	TRBJ2-1	.	CASSLGGAGYNEQFF	TGTGCCAGCAGTTTAGGGGGGGCTGGTTACAATGAGCAGTTCTTC
TRBV12-3/TRBV12-4	14	many	TRBJ1-5	TRBD1	CASSLQGEGQPQHF	TGTGCCAGCAGTTTACAGGGGGAAGGTCAGCCCCAGCATTTT
TRBV5-1	15	.	TRBJ1-5	.	CASSLAGEGNQPQHF	TGCGCCAGCAGCTTGGCGGGGGAAGGGAATCAGCCCCAGCATTTT
TRBV5-1	13	many	TRBJ1-1	.	CASSQRQNTEAFF	TGCGCCAGCAGCCAAAGACAGAACACTGAAGCTTTCTTT